This passage covers 20 T cell receptor beta chains from one sample sequenced in a study of blood T cell repertoires in COVID-19. Only in-frame clones appear in the TCRdb table, and some are missing; sequencing was by immunoSEQ multiplex PCR. Seen here are over 80,000 clones, about 91% observed once, and the top ten hold roughly 2%. Sequencing input: peripheral blood. The receptors were gathered from a human donor with active COVID-19. The donor label of this sample is uncertain.

V usage is TRBV7-2 and J usage is TRBJ1-6, with D perhaps matching TRBD1 (6 bases). From germline, CDR1 is SGHTA and CDR2 FQGNSA. CDR3 length equals 18 residues. The V and J ends lost 6 bases and 3 bases respectively, with 21 bases between them. CDR3 protein: CASSLKGGTSYYNSPLHF. DNA for the CDR3: TGTGCCAGCAGTTTAAAGGGGGGGACAAGCTACTATAATTCACCCCTCCACTTT.

The chain is built from TRBV3-1 (or the pseudogene TRBV3-2) and TRBJ2-1; D possibly corresponds to TRBD1 (5 bases). There are 16 residues in the CDR3. Trimming removed 1 base at V and 4 bases at J, with 14 bases between. Germline assignment: CDR1 LGHDT and CDR2 YNNKEL (reference sequence). CDR3 protein: CASSQGFETAYNEQFF. As DNA, the CDR3 is TGTGCCAGCAGCCAAGGTTTCGAGACAGCTTACAATGAGCAGTTCTTC.

The V and J genes are TRBV9 and TRBJ2-2; 9 bases are shared with TRBD2. Germline V CDR1 and CDR2: SGDLS, YYNGEE. Losses at the gene ends were 4 bases for V and 7 bases for J; bases not matched to a gene: 11. This CDR3 region has 16 residues. The CDR3 sequence is CASSPSSGGLGGELFF. The CDR3 nucleotides read TGTGCCAGCAGCCCCTCCAGCGGGGGGCTCGGCGGGGAGCTGTTTTTT.

The V and J genes are TRBV7-8 and TRBJ1-1, with 7 positions matching TRBD1. This CDR3 has 16 amino acids. Germline loops: CDR1 SGHVS, CDR2 FQNEAQ. Trimming at V came to 2 bases and at J to 1 base, leaving 7 bases not matched to a gene. The CDR3 spells CASSLSYGTENTEAFF. The CDR3 DNA follows: TGTGCCAGCAGCTTAAGTTACGGGACAGAGAACACTGAAGCTTTCTTT.

The rearrangement joins TRBV15 to TRBJ1-2; tentative D call: TRBD1 (5 bases). The V gene lost 9 bases and the J gene lost 8 bases, with 13 bases spanning the gap. Per the germline V gene, CDR1 is LNHNV and CDR2 is YYDKDF (reference sequence). The length of the CDR3 is 11 residues. CDR3 sequence: CATRGELGYTF. The CDR3 DNA follows: TGTGCCACTCGGGGGGAGTTGGGCTACACCTTC.

This chain's CDR3 is CASSSWLKRGGAGELFF. The CDR3 region has the DNA TGTGCCAGCTCCTCCTGGCTCAAGCGGGGAGGGGCCGGGGAGCTGTTTTTT. V is TRBV28 and J is TRBJ2-2, with 7 bases aligning to TRBD2. Looked up from germline, CDR1 is MDHEN and CDR2 is SYDVKM. V gave up 8 bases and J gave up 6 bases; unmatched junction bases: 18. The CDR3 loop spans 17 amino acids.

V gene TRBV19 combines with J gene TRBJ2-5; tentative D call: TRBD1 (8 bases). The CDR3 has 14 amino acids. CDR1 is LNHDA and CDR2 is SQIVND in the germline V gene (reference sequence). Trimming removed 4 bases at V and 5 bases at J, with 14 bases between. For the CDR3, the DNA is TGTGCCAGTAGTACTACAGGGGGAGGGGAGACCCAGTACTTC. Protein sequence: CASSTTGGGETQYF.

The rearrangement links TRBV9 to TRBJ2-1; D is undetermined. The CDR3 is 13 residues long. V gave up 0 bases and J gave up 4 bases, with 5 bases separating them. CDR1 SGDLS and CDR2 YYNGEE come from the germline V gene. CDR3 DNA sequence: TGTGCCAGCAGCGTAGCCCATTACAATGAGCAGTTCTTC. As protein: CASSVAHYNEQFF.

The chain links TRBV5-6 to TRBJ1-6; 7 bases align to TRBD1. V gave up 0 bases and J gave up 8 bases; unmatched junction bases: 2. Per the germline V gene, CDR1 is SGHDT and CDR2 is YYEEEE. There are 14 residues in the CDR3. The CDR3 nucleotides read TGTGCCAGCAGCTTGGGCAGGGGGTATTCACCCCTCCACTTT. It specifies CASSLGRGYSPLHF.

The J gene is TRBJ2-2, the V gene TRBV19; D perhaps matches TRBD2 (6 bases). Germline V gives CDR1 LNHDA, CDR2 SQIVND (reference sequence). Trimming pared 3 bases from V and 8 bases from J, leaving 13 bases between. The CDR3 totals 14 residues. As DNA, the CDR3 is TGTGCCAGTAGTATCGAGGCGGGAACTGGGGAGCTGTTTTTT. Its protein is CASSIEAGTGELFF.

This clone was observed a single time. The chain links TRBV10-2 to TRBJ2-5; TRBD2 might be the D (5 bases). Germline V gene sequence: CDR1 WSHSY, CDR2 SAAADI. This CDR3 is 13 amino acids long. Trimming stripped 7 bases from V and 3 bases from J, with 12 bases between. The CDR3 spells CASTGLTEETQYF. CDR3 DNA: TGCGCCAGCACAGGACTCACCGAAGAGACCCAGTACTTC.

V usage is TRBV12-3 or TRBV12-4 and J usage is TRBJ1-2, with unresolved D. Trimming shortened V by 1 base and J by 4 bases, and 7 bases separated the two germline ends. The CDR3 runs to 13 residues. CDR3 bases: TGTGCCAGCAGTTTAGGGCAGGTCTATGGCTACACCTTC. Translated: CASSLGQVYGYTF.

This clone was seen just once. The CDR3 bases are TGTGCCAGCAGACCCCCGCAGGGTGCCGGGGAGCTGTTTTTT. Amino acids: CASRPPQGAGELFF. The chain recombines TRBV2 with TRBJ2-2; maybe TRBD1 (5 bases). CDR3 size: 14 residues. V was pared by 6 bases and J by 6 bases, with 14 bases between. CDR1 is SNHLY, CDR2 FYNNEI, per germline.

V is TRBV5-8 and J is TRBJ2-5; 9 bases are a match to TRBD2. The CDR3 has 17 amino acids. Germline loops: CDR1 SGHTS, CDR2 YDEGEE. V lost 0 bases, J lost 2 bases, and 8 bases stayed unmatched. The CDR3 sequence: CASSLALRAGGQETQYF. CDR3 DNA sequence: TGTGCCAGCAGCTTGGCGCTAAGAGCGGGGGGACAAGAGACCCAGTACTTC.

The chain employs TRBV24-1 and TRBJ1-1, with D possibly TRBD1 on 6 matching bases. The germline V gene encodes CDR1 KGHDR and CDR2 SFDVKD. This CDR3 has 17 amino acids. Trimming left V 3 bases short and J 5 bases short, with 21 bases between. CDR3 in amino acids: CATSDRHRVKVETEAFF. In DNA form, the CDR3 reads TGTGCCACCAGTGATCGTCACAGGGTTAAGGTGGAGACTGAAGCTTTCTTT.

The chain carries TRBV7-2 and TRBJ2-7; TRBD1 matches at 8 bases. Germline values: CDR1 SGHTA, CDR2 FQGNSA. The J segment lost 3 bases and the V segment lost 0 bases, leaving 4 bases of the junction unmatched. The length of the CDR3 is 15 residues. CDR3 region: CASSLAGTGGYEQYF. CDR3 bases: TGTGCCAGCAGCTTAGCGGGGACAGGTGGCTACGAGCAGTACTTC.

The chain employs TRBV19 and TRBJ1-1; 9 bases are shared with TRBD1. J lost 3 bases, V lost 4 bases, and 15 bases had no gene match. CDR1 is LNHDA, CDR2 SQIVND, per germline (reference sequence). The CDR3 covers 18 residues. The CDR3: CASSTRGGQGISDTEAFF. CDR3 bases: TGTGCCAGTAGTACCCGAGGGGGACAGGGAATCAGTGACACTGAAGCTTTCTTT.

The chain employs TRBV28 and TRBJ2-5; the D gene is possibly TRBD1 (6 bases). The CDR3 has 17 residues. V was clipped by 7 bases and J by 5 bases, with 26 bases between them. CDR1 and CDR2 from the germline V gene are MDHEN and SYDVKM. CDR3 amino acids: CASTGARTGWTVETQYF. Here the CDR3 DNA reads TGTGCCAGCACCGGGGCGAGGACCGGTTGGACAGTTGAGACCCAGTACTTC.

Comment on this clone: This CDR3 is also generated by other DNA sequences in the sample. The V call is TRBV5-1, the J call TRBJ1-1, with D perhaps matching TRBD1 (5 bases). Germline CDR1 SGHRS, CDR2 YFSETQ. This CDR3 comprises 15 residues. Trimming left V 0 bases short and J 1 base short, with 10 bases between. The CDR3 DNA is TGCGCCAGCAGCTTGGTCGGGCAGGGGAACACTGAAGCTTTCTTT. As protein: CASSLVGQGNTEAFF.

The sample holds one count of this clone. This chain links TRBV9 with TRBJ2-1; TRBD2 agrees at 7 bases. Germline CDR1 is SGDLS and CDR2 is YYNGEE. The V and J ends lost 3 bases and 5 bases, in that order; junction bases with no gene match: 8. This CDR3 region has 15 residues. CDR3 protein: CASSAGLVEHNEQFF. As DNA, the CDR3 is TGTGCCAGCAGCGCCGGACTAGTCGAGCACAATGAGCAGTTCTTC.